This T cell receptor (beta chain) was found in a study of cytomegalovirus exposure and HLA in healthy donors. Whole-study results and caveats: By HLA locus, TCR association rates varied in a later analysis, with DRB1 showing the most and HLA-C the fewest. Reportedly, fewer N-insertions than the roughly 700-donor mean appeared in an Asian-associated ancestry cluster in a later analysis.

Germline assignment: CDR1 SGHRS and CDR2 YFSETQ. The trim removed 3 bases at V and 0 bases at J, leaving 8 bases unmatched. This CDR3 has 17 amino acids. The PCR had 60 Vbeta and 13 Jbeta primers. Only in-frame clones appear in the TCRdb table, and some are missing; sequencing was by immunoSEQ multiplex PCR. The sample has more than 95,000 clones, 81% seen once. Comment on this clone: Its antigen remains unidentified.

The receptor was isolated from a woman in her 30s in good health and CMV-seronegative. The V and J genes are TRBV5-1 and TRBJ1-1; 10 bases are shared with TRBD1. Sequencing was performed on PBMCs. The CDR3 loop is CASSSVPGQGLNTEAFF. CDR3 nucleotide sequence: TGCGCCAGCAGCTCGGTACCGGGACAGGGGTTGAACACTGAAGCTTTCTTT. Full variable domain (missing parts from reference TRBV5-1 and TRBJ1-1): KAGVTQTPRYLIKTRGQQVTLSCSPISGHRSVSWYQQTPGQGLQFLFEYFSETQRNKGNFPGRFSGRQFSNSRSEMNVSTLELGDSALYLCASSSVPGQGLNTEAFFGQGTRLTVV.